The T cell receptor (beta chain) described here comes from a study of T-cell memory formation after mild COVID-19. Via MiXCR, TCRdb re-called the 5' RACE reads, giving one row per CDR3 protein. The sample has 350,000 to 550,000 distinct CDR3 sequences; more than 15% are singletons. The specimen sequenced was PBMCs or a T cell subset sorted from them (not recorded which). The source is a man aged 18-30 years who had mild COVID-19 (a few samples of this study predate the infection). Cell type and time point are not known.

The CDR3 here is CASRGFASGTDTQYF. The CDR3 nucleotides are TGTGCCAGCAGAGGATTTGCTAGCGGCACAGATACGCAGTATTTT. This rearrangement joins TRBV2 to TRBJ2-3, with a weak D call TRBD2 (6 bases). Germline-derived CDR1 and CDR2 are SNHLY and FYNNEI. V lost 6 bases and J 1 base, leaving 14 bases between the germline ends. The CDR3 runs to 15 residues.